Listed here is a single T cell receptor (beta chain). The data were taken from a study of shared clonotypes between healthy human individuals. The V end lost 1 base, the J end lost 10 bases, and 20 bases lay between the germline ends. The CDR3 consists of 16 residues. Germline V gene data show CDR1 as MGHDK and CDR2 as SYGVNS. There were no recent acute infections or vaccinations among the donors, who were healthy HIV-negative adults. Clones were read by immunoSEQ multiplex PCR, and TCRdb kept only the in-frame ones, dropping some. In the table there are 2 million to 2.5 million clones, roughly 93% of which are singletons.

Sequencing input: naive CD4+ T cells from PBMCs. Specified subset: CD45RA+ positively selected. This clonotype was sampled from a man between 18 and 29 years old in good health. Some clones in this sample may be carry-over from other donors' samples. V is TRBV25-1 and J is TRBJ2-1; D might be TRBD1 (5 bases). The CDR3 spells CASSEWATDQSREQFF. The CDR3 DNA is TGTGCCAGCAGTGAATGGGCGACAGATCAATCAAGGGAGCAGTTCTTC.